This T cell receptor (beta chain) comes out of a study of cytomegalovirus exposure and HLA in healthy donors. Concerning this clone itself: Its antigen is as yet unknown.

Study-wide results and limits: Earlier results showed most TCR beta V segments being productive about 90% or about 30% of the time. The study flagged approximately 180 TCR beta chains as cytomegalovirus-associated.

CDR1 and CDR2 from the germline V gene are KGHSH and LQKENI. Trimming cost V 3 bases and J 0 bases; bases outside gene matches: 1. This CDR3 comprises 14 residues. PCR primers comprised 60 Vbeta and 13 Jbeta primers. In the study's own analysis: In a later analysis, around 87 million unique TCR beta chains included roughly 11 million shared by two or more donors. Produced via immunoSEQ multiplex PCR; TCRdb's table is partial and in-frame only. V and J calls and clone size are as listed in that table; D and trimming were resolved from the DNA. This table holds 35,000 to 55,000 clones, around 69% found once.

The chain uses TRBV18 and TRBJ2-5; 7 positions agree with TRBD1. The sequenced sample consisted of PBMCs. The receptor's source is a woman in her twenties or thirties in good health and CMV-seronegative. CDR3 coding DNA: TGTGCCAGCTCACCGACAGGGAACCAAGAGACCCAGTACTTC. Residues: CASSPTGNQETQYF.